These 10 T cell receptor beta chains came from one sample sequenced in a study of T-cell reconstitution after alpha-beta-depleted transplantation in children (dated by TCRdb to about 2016). The sample's treatment or condition label, decoded: allogeneic hematopoietic cell transplantation with graft depleted of TCRalphabeta T cells and CD19 B cells. Library preparation employed PCR. The listed sequencing device is Illumina HiSeq 2500. TCR library preparation used molecular barcoding, with unique molecular identifiers applied to normalize quantification of the TCRbeta repertoire. The raw public reads went through TCRdb reprocessing: fastp at Q25, MiXCR clone calling, in-frame beta chains kept. Rows with a matching CDR3 protein are joined into one entry that keeps the most common DNA and genes. The sample table records 250,000 to 400,000 distinct CDR3 sequences; around 25% of these occur just once. Approximately 11% of the sample is held by the ten biggest clonotypes.

Sequencing used PBMCs, mostly from graft donor cells, obtained 180 days after TCRalphabeta/CD19-depleted stem cell transplant. These receptors came from a male patient younger than 18 who had a stem cell transplant for acute lymphoblastic leukemia, so the T cells may come from the graft donor.

This clonotype turned up a few times. The chain is built from TRBV5-5 and TRBJ1-5; D remains ambiguous. V lost 4 bases and J 2 bases, leaving 13 bases between the germline ends. Germline assignment: CDR1 SGHKS and CDR2 YYEKEE (reference sequence). The CDR3 runs to 15 residues. The chain's CDR3 is CASSARGRGNQPQHF. The CDR3 DNA follows: TGTGCCAGCAGCGCCAGAGGGAGGGGCAATCAGCCCCAGCATTTT.

This clonotype showed up just a few times. The J gene is TRBJ2-7, the V gene TRBV20-1; D ambiguous. Trimming took 4 bases from V and 0 from J, leaving 13 bases between them. The germline CDR1 and CDR2 sequences are DFQATT and SNEGSKA (reference sequence). CDR3 length equals 14 residues. The CDR3 reads CSAMPGGSSYEQYF. Here the CDR3 DNA reads TGCAGTGCTATGCCGGGTGGTAGCTCCTACGAGCAGTACTTC.

The chain has TRBV27 and TRBJ1-1, with D perhaps matching TRBD1 (6 bases). This CDR3 is 13 amino acids long. Trimming took off 7 bases at V and 4 bases at J, with 13 bases between the two ends. Germline assignment: CDR1 MNHEY and CDR2 SMNVEV (reference sequence). In DNA form, the CDR3 reads TGTGCCAGCATCGGAGGGGGTAGCACTGAAGCTTTCTTT. This translates into CASIGGGSTEAFF.

The table lists this clonotype with a few counts. The chain uses TRBV7-3 and TRBJ2-3; tentative D call: TRBD2 (5 bases). Trimming shortened V by 3 bases and J by 6 bases, and 13 bases separated the two germline ends. Germline CDR1 reads SGHTA; CDR2 reads FQGTGA. This CDR3 is 14 amino acids long. CDR3: CASSFDNSADTQYF. In nucleotides, the CDR3 is TGTGCCAGCAGCTTCGATAATAGCGCGGATACGCAGTATTTT.

The sample holds a few counts of this clonotype. The chain employs TRBV7-2 and TRBJ2-3; no definite D call. The CDR3 has 14 amino acids. V was shortened by 5 bases and J by 4 bases, with 13 bases between the two germline ends. Germline lookup yields CDR1 SGHTA and CDR2 FQGNSA. In DNA form, the CDR3 reads TGTGCCAGCAGCCTCGGACGGTCCGCAGATACGCAGTATTTT. As protein: CASSLGRSADTQYF.

This clonotype was detected a few times. This chain links TRBV11-3 with TRBJ2-1; the D call may be TRBD1 or TRBD2 (5 bases each). Looked up from germline, CDR1 is SGHNT and CDR2 is YENEEA. Trimming shortened V by 5 bases and J by 9 bases, and 17 bases separated the two germline ends. The CDR3 is 14 residues long. CDR3 amino acids: CASSQQDFSLEQFF. The CDR3 coding sequence is TGTGCCAGCAGCCAACAGGACTTCAGCCTTGAGCAGTTCTTC. Looking up the rest from reference TRBV11-3 and TRBJ2-1 gives the full variable domain: EAGVVQSPRYKIIEKKQPVAFWCNPISGHNTLYWYLQNLGQGPELLIRYENEEAVDDSQLPKDRFSAERLKGVDSTLKIQPAELGDSAVYLCASSQQDFSLEQFFGPGTRLTVL.

The chain recombines TRBV20-1 with TRBJ2-7; the match to TRBD1 covers 8 bases. Trimming at V came to 6 bases and at J to 1 base, leaving 2 bases not matched to a gene. The CDR3 runs to 12 residues. CDR1 is DFQATT, CDR2 SNEGSKA, per germline (reference sequence). The CDR3 nucleotides are TGCAGTGCGAGGACAGGGTCCTACGAGCAGTACTTC. It yields the protein CSARTGSYEQYF.

The J gene is TRBJ1-5, the V gene TRBV5-1, with 7 bases that match TRBD1. J gave up 3 bases and V 8 bases, and 2 bases lay outside the gene matches. CDR3 length equals 12 residues. In germline, CDR1 is SGHRS, CDR2 YFSETQ. The CDR3 loop is CARGTDNQPQHF. The CDR3 DNA reads TGCGCCAGGGGGACAGACAATCAGCCCCAGCATTTT.

This chain uses TRBV9 with TRBJ1-2; unclear D gene. With 1 base removed from V and 2 bases from J, the gap between germline ends came to 12 bases. Per germline, CDR1 SGDLS and CDR2 YYNGEE. The length of the CDR3 is 15 residues. CDR3 loop: CASSVWPRRNYGYTF. CDR3 bases: TGTGCCAGCAGCGTATGGCCTAGGCGAAACTATGGCTACACCTTC.

This chain joins TRBV20-1 and TRBJ2-7, with 10 bases that match TRBD1. V dropped 6 bases and J dropped 2; count of bases not matched to a gene: 7. The germline gives CDR1 DFQATT, CDR2 SNEGSKA (reference sequence). This CDR3 is 14 amino acids long. The CDR3, as DNA: TGCAGTGCAGAGGACAGGGGGGCTACCTACGAGCAGTACTTC. Amino acids: CSAEDRGATYEQYF.